These 32 T cell receptor beta chains originate from one sample sequenced in a study of blood T cell repertoires in COVID-19. Repertoires were generated with immunoSEQ multiplex PCR, while TCRdb's copy carries only in-frame clones and drops some. The table has about 150,000 clones, roughly 80% seen once. The material sequenced was PBMCs or T cells enriched from blood (not recorded which). Every receptor here comes from a man in his fifties who had recovered from COVID-19.

The J gene is TRBJ1-4, the V gene TRBV7-2, with 7 bases matching TRBD1. Germline lookup yields CDR1 SGHTA and CDR2 FQGNSA. V dropped 2 bases and J dropped 6; count of bases not matched to a gene: 9. The CDR3 has 16 residues. The CDR3 loop is CASSLSPTGSYEKLFF. CDR3 bases: TGTGCCAGCAGCTTATCGCCGACAGGGTCTTATGAAAAACTGTTTTTT.

The gene calls are TRBV14 and TRBJ2-3, with a weak D call TRBD1 (5 bases). Trimming shortened V by 2 bases and J by 2 bases, and 14 bases separated the two germline ends. This CDR3 has 16 amino acids. CDR1 is SGHDN, CDR2 FVKESK, per germline. As DNA, the CDR3 is TGTGCCAGCAGCCAAAGGCAGGGTTTGAACACAGATACGCAGTATTTT. Translation: CASSQRQGLNTDTQYF.

This clone has more than one count but fewer than ten. The rearrangement links TRBV19 to TRBJ1-6, with a tentative D call TRBD1 (6 bases). The germline V and J ends were trimmed by 6 bases and 7 bases, with 13 bases remaining between them. Germline CDR1 and CDR2: LNHDA and SQIVND (reference sequence). The CDR3 covers 14 residues. The CDR3 DNA reads as TGTGCCAGTAGCCGGGACAAAGACAATTCACCCCTCCACTTT. Translation gives CASSRDKDNSPLHF.

A word on this clone: The junction differs from germline at one of its ends, possibly a read error. The chain combines TRBV7-7 with TRBJ2-7; TRBD1 aligns across 8 bases. Germline loops: CDR1 SSHAT, CDR2 FNYEAQ (reference sequence). The CDR3 contains 16 residues. CDR3 bases: TGTGCTAGCAGCCCTCAAACAGGGGGAAAGTTGTACGAGCAGTACTTC. It specifies CASSPQTGGKLYEQYF.

The chain employs TRBV5-1 and TRBJ1-1, with D maybe TRBD1 (5 bases). The CDR3 totals 15 residues. V was shortened by 5 bases and J by 4 bases, with 18 bases between the two germline ends. Per the germline V gene, CDR1 is SGHRS and CDR2 is YFSETQ. The CDR3 DNA sequence: TGCGCCAGCAGTGGACTACTCGGGGCCTCCACTGAAGCTTTCTTT. Protein sequence: CASSGLLGASTEAFF.

This CDR3 is CASSLTSGGPWEQFF. Here the CDR3 DNA reads TGCGCCAGCAGCTTGACCAGCGGGGGGCCTTGGGAGCAGTTCTTC. The chain links TRBV5-1 to TRBJ2-1, with 9 bases identical to TRBD2. This CDR3 is 15 amino acids long. CDR1 is SGHRS and CDR2 is YFSETQ in the germline V gene. The ends lost 1 base at V and 10 bases at J; junction bases unmatched: 9.

The rearrangement uses TRBV30 and TRBJ2-2, with D possibly being TRBD2 (7 bases). Germline CDR1 and CDR2: GTSNPN and SVGIG (reference sequence). Trimming took 2 bases from V and 7 from J, leaving 17 bases between them. The CDR3 has 15 amino acids. CDR3 residues: CAWSSMGGPGGELFF. CDR3 nucleotides: TGTGCCTGGAGTTCAATGGGGGGGCCCGGCGGGGAGCTGTTTTTT.

The chain couples TRBV7-9 to TRBJ1-1, with D possibly TRBD1 on 5 matching bases. The germline CDR1 and CDR2 sequences are SEHNR and FQNEAQ (reference sequence). V gave up 1 base and J gave up 7 bases, with 10 bases separating them. The CDR3 extends over 13 amino acids. The CDR3 DNA reads as TGTGCCAGCAGCTTAGAGGGGCATGGTGAAGCTTTCTTT. It translates to CASSLEGHGEAFF.

V is TRBV15 and J is TRBJ2-2; 9 positions agree with TRBD1. This CDR3 is built from 17 residues. Germline-derived CDR1 and CDR2 are LNHNV and YYDKDF (reference sequence). The J segment lost 1 base and the V segment lost 1 base, leaving 4 bases of the junction unmatched. The CDR3 sequence is CATSRALGQGNTGELFF. CDR3 DNA sequence: TGTGCCACCAGCAGAGCTTTGGGACAGGGGAACACCGGGGAGCTGTTTTTT. The complete variable domain, with remaining parts taken from reference TRBV15 and TRBJ2-2, reads DAMVIQNPRYQVTQFGKPVTLSCSQTLNHNVMYWYQQKSSQAPKLLFHYYDKDFNNEADTPDNFQSRRPNTSFCFLDIRSPGLGDTAMYLCATSRALGQGNTGELFFGEGSRLTVL.

The rearrangement links TRBV11-2 to TRBJ1-3, with TRBD1 as a possible D gene (6 bases). V gave up 2 bases and J gave up 1 base, with 12 bases separating them. The CDR3 is made up of 16 amino acids. Germline V CDR1 and CDR2: SGHAT, FQNNGV. The DNA for the CDR3 is TGTGCCAGCAGCTTAAGGGGGGGCGCTTCTGGAAACACCATATATTTT. The encoded protein is CASSLRGGASGNTIYF.

The chain is built from TRBV19 and TRBJ1-1, with 11 bases lining up with TRBD1. J gave up 7 bases and V 5 bases, and 9 bases lay outside the gene matches. Germline CDR1 is LNHDA and CDR2 is SQIVND (reference sequence). There are 15 residues in the CDR3. The CDR3 coding sequence is TGTGCCAGTAGTCTCGGGACAGGGGGAGCGGGTGAAGCTTTCTTT. It translates to CASSLGTGGAGEAFF.

This chain connects TRBV3-1 (or the pseudogene TRBV3-2) to TRBJ1-3; 8 positions agree with TRBD1. In germline, CDR1 is LGHDT, CDR2 YNNKEL (reference sequence). CDR3 length: 19 residues. Trimming at V came to 4 bases and at J to 0 bases, leaving 14 bases not matched to a gene. CDR3 sequence: CASSPLDRATPSSGNTIYF. In nucleotides, the CDR3 is TGTGCCAGCAGCCCGTTGGACAGGGCTACACCGAGCTCTGGAAACACCATATATTTT.

V usage is TRBV7-9 and J usage is TRBJ2-1, with D possibly being TRBD1 (6 bases). The length of the CDR3 is 17 residues. V lost 5 bases, J lost 0 bases, and 17 bases lay in between. Germline V gene data show CDR1 as SEHNR and CDR2 as FQNEAQ (reference sequence). The chain's CDR3 is CASSPRSDRPSYNEQFF. The CDR3 DNA reads as TGTGCCAGCAGCCCCAGATCAGACAGGCCCTCCTACAATGAGCAGTTCTTC.

This chain links TRBV7-9 with TRBJ1-2, with D possibly matching TRBD1 (5 bases). V lost 8 bases to trimming and J lost 2 bases, with 15 bases between them. CDR3 length: 14 residues. Looked up from germline, CDR1 is SEHNR and CDR2 is FQNEAQ (reference sequence). In DNA, the CDR3 is TGTGCCAGCGTGTCAGGGTGGCGCAACTATGGCTACACCTTC. Residues: CASVSGWRNYGYTF. The whole variable domain, filled in from reference TRBV7-9 and TRBJ1-2, reads DTGVSQNPRHKITKRGQNVTFRCDPISEHNRLYWYRQTLGQGPEFLTYFQNEAQLEKSRLLSDRFSAERPKGSFSTLEIQRTEQGDSAMYLCASVSGWRNYGYTFGSGTRLTVV.

The chain carries TRBV28 and TRBJ1-3; weak D call: TRBD1 (5 bases). Germline V gene data show CDR1 as MDHEN and CDR2 as SYDVKM. CDR3 length equals 16 residues. V gave up 5 bases and J gave up 6 bases, with 20 bases separating them. The CDR3 coding sequence is TGTGCCAGCAGTGGGGGACTGCTCGTGGGGCCAAACACCATATATTTT. It yields the protein CASSGGLLVGPNTIYF.

V is TRBV30 and J is TRBJ1-2; TRBD1 agrees at 7 bases. The germline CDR1 and CDR2 sequences are GTSNPN and SVGIG (reference sequence). J was trimmed by 8 bases and V by 8 bases; bases with no gene match: 20. CDR3 size: 15 residues. CDR3 DNA: TGTGCCGGGGATCGGAGGACAGGCCCCATAGGGGGCTACACCTTC. Protein product: CAGDRRTGPIGGYTF.

J is TRBJ2-7 and V is TRBV10-3; D is perhaps TRBD2 (5 bases). V shed 7 bases and J shed 2 bases, with 18 bases lying between them. The germline gives CDR1 ENHRY, CDR2 SYGVKD. This CDR3 spans 15 amino acids. Here the CDR3 reads CAITVGLAGAYEQYF. CDR3 nucleotide sequence: TGTGCCATCACCGTCGGACTGGCGGGTGCCTACGAGCAGTACTTC.

This sequence joins TRBV7-2 and TRBJ1-2; a weak D match, TRBD1 (5 bases). CDR3 length: 16 residues. CDR1 and CDR2 from the germline V gene are SGHTA and FQGNSA. V shed 1 base and J shed 6 bases, with 18 bases lying between them. CDR3 nucleotide sequence: TGTGCCAGCAGCTTAGTAGGAGGGGCCGCCGCGCATGGCTACACCTTC. It encodes CASSLVGGAAAHGYTF.

This clone was observed once. This chain connects TRBV19 to TRBJ1-2; 10 nucleotides line up with TRBD1. Trimming removed 5 bases from V and 3 bases from J; junction bases left unmatched: 6. In germline, CDR1 is LNHDA, CDR2 SQIVND (reference sequence). This CDR3 is built from 15 residues. The CDR3 is CASSAPGQGYYGYTF. CDR3 nucleotide sequence: TGTGCCAGTAGTGCACCGGGACAGGGGTACTATGGCTACACCTTC.

The chain couples TRBV4-2 to TRBJ1-4; 7 positions match TRBD1. CDR3 length equals 14 residues. The germline gives CDR1 LGHNA, CDR2 YNFKEQ. The V segment lost 1 base and the J segment 8 bases; nucleotides outside the gene matches: 4. The CDR3 reads CASSQGQGGEKLFF. The CDR3 bases are TGTGCCAGCAGCCAAGGACAGGGTGGGGAAAAACTGTTTTTT.

The chain joins TRBV29-1 to TRBJ1-5; D is unclear. There are 15 residues in the CDR3. Between the trimmed V and J ends, which lost 0 bases and 4 bases, there was a span of 13 bases. The germline V gene encodes CDR1 SQVTM and CDR2 ANQGSEA. The CDR3: CSVEDQREENQPQHF. CDR3 bases: TGCAGCGTTGAAGATCAGCGCGAGGAGAATCAGCCCCAGCATTTT.

This chain uses TRBV19 with TRBJ2-1, with 8 bases identical to TRBD2. Trimming took 7 bases from V and 10 from J; bases not matched to a gene: 9. There are 13 residues in the CDR3. Germline lookup yields CDR1 LNHDA and CDR2 SQIVND (reference sequence). The CDR3 loop is CASTGTSRLEQFF. CDR3 sequence (DNA): TGTGCCAGTACCGGGACTAGTAGGTTGGAGCAGTTCTTC. Looking up the rest from reference TRBV19 and TRBJ2-1 gives the full variable domain: DGGITQSPKYLFRKEGQNVTLSCEQNLNHDAMYWYRQDPGQGLRLIYYSQIVNDFQKGDIAEGYSVSREKKESFPLTVTSAQKNPTAFYLCASTGTSRLEQFFGPGTRLTVL.

This chain links TRBV14 with TRBJ2-7; D perhaps matches TRBD1 (6 bases). V was cut by 1 base and J by 4 bases, with 11 bases left in between. The CDR3 spans 14 residues. CDR1 and CDR2 (germline): SGHDN, FVKESK. The CDR3 region is CASSQGKGVYEQYF. The CDR3 DNA is TGTGCCAGCAGCCAAGGGAAGGGGGTTTACGAGCAGTACTTC. Using reference TRBV14 and TRBJ2-7 for the parts outside the CDR3, the full variable domain is EAGVTQFPSHSVIEKGQTVTLRCDPISGHDNLYWYRRVMGKEIKFLLHFVKESKQDESGMPNNRFLAERTGGTYSTLKVQPAELEDSGVYFCASSQGKGVYEQYFGPGTRLTVT.

This clone showed up just once. The CDR3 loop reads CASSELRPGHEQYF. CDR3 bases: TGTGCCAGCAGTGAACTCCGGCCTGGGCACGAGCAGTACTTC. The rearrangement links TRBV27 to TRBJ2-7; no clear D gene. This CDR3 spans 14 amino acids. The ends were cut back, 5 bases at V and 5 bases at J, with 16 bases in the middle. Germline assignment: CDR1 MNHEY and CDR2 SMNVEV (reference sequence).

The chain carries TRBV11-2 and TRBJ2-3; TRBD2 aligns across 15 bases. This CDR3 has 14 residues. Germline assignment: CDR1 SGHAT and CDR2 FQNNGV. V lost 5 bases to trimming and J lost 9 bases; unmatched junction nucleotides: 3. The CDR3 DNA reads as TGTGCCAGCAGCGCAGGGACTAGCGGGGGGACGCAGTATTTT. Residues: CASSAGTSGGTQYF.

This clone has a handful of counts. The chain is built from TRBV14 and TRBJ2-2, with 10 bases aligning to TRBD1. Germline values: CDR1 SGHDN, CDR2 FVKESK. Losses at the gene ends were 2 bases for V and 2 bases for J; bases not matched to a gene: 17. This CDR3 spans 21 amino acids. CDR3 DNA: TGTGCCAGCAGCCAAAGGGCCCGGGACAGGGGCAAAAACCTAAACACCGGGGAGCTGTTTTTT. This translates into CASSQRARDRGKNLNTGELFF.

The count of this clone is one. The chain is built from TRBV5-4 and TRBJ2-7; D possibly corresponds to TRBD1 (6 bases). Germline V gives CDR1 SGHNT, CDR2 YYREEE (reference sequence). The ends were cut back, 5 bases at V and 3 bases at J, with 15 bases in the middle. The CDR3 consists of 14 residues. CDR3 in amino acids: CASSPGTLNYEQYF. DNA of the CDR3: TGTGCCAGCAGTCCCGGGACACTCAACTACGAGCAGTACTTC.

As DNA, the CDR3 is TGTGCCAGCAGCCCAGGAAGGGGGCAGAACACTGAAGCTTTCTTT. Amino acids: CASSPGRGQNTEAFF. The chain combines TRBV7-9 with TRBJ1-1; TRBD1 matches at 7 bases. The V segment lost 5 bases and the J segment 1 base; nucleotides outside the gene matches: 7. The CDR3 is made up of 15 amino acids. Germline CDR1 reads SEHNR; CDR2 reads FQNEAQ (reference sequence).

This chain connects TRBV7-8 to TRBJ1-4, with a possible D match to TRBD1 (6 bases). Germline assignment: CDR1 SGHVS and CDR2 FQNEAQ. The CDR3 runs 16 residues. V gave up 5 bases and J gave up 8 bases, with 21 bases separating them. CDR3 bases: TGTGCCAGCAGCCCACGAACTACAGGGACGGGAGAAAAACTGTTTTTT. Translated, it gives CASSPRTTGTGEKLFF.

The chain joins TRBV25-1 to TRBJ1-1; the match to TRBD1 covers 8 bases. Trimming removed 6 bases from V and 1 base from J; junction bases left unmatched: 1. Germline lookup yields CDR1 MGHDK and CDR2 SYGVNS. The CDR3 loop spans 13 amino acids. CDR3 DNA sequence: TGTGCCAGCAGAGGACAGGGGAACACTGAAGCTTTCTTT. Amino acid sequence: CASRGQGNTEAFF.

This clone was seen a few times. This chain uses TRBV4-1 with TRBJ1-4; possible D gene TRBD1, 5 bases. The V gene lost 1 base and the J gene lost 2 bases, with 8 bases spanning the gap. CDR1 MGHRA and CDR2 YSYEKL come from the germline V gene. The CDR3 sequence is 15 residues long. CDR3 DNA: TGCGCCAGCAGCCAAGGTCCAGGGACTAATGAAAAACTGTTTTTT. Translated: CASSQGPGTNEKLFF.

This chain uses TRBV10-2 with TRBJ2-7, with D possibly matching TRBD1 (6 bases). The V gene lost 8 bases and the J gene lost 7 bases, with 18 bases spanning the gap. CDR1 is WSHSY and CDR2 is SAAADI in the germline V gene. The CDR3 has 13 residues. CDR3 in amino acids: CASSGHPLGEQYF. The CDR3 DNA reads as TGCGCCAGCTCGGGACACCCCCTTGGGGAGCAGTACTTC.